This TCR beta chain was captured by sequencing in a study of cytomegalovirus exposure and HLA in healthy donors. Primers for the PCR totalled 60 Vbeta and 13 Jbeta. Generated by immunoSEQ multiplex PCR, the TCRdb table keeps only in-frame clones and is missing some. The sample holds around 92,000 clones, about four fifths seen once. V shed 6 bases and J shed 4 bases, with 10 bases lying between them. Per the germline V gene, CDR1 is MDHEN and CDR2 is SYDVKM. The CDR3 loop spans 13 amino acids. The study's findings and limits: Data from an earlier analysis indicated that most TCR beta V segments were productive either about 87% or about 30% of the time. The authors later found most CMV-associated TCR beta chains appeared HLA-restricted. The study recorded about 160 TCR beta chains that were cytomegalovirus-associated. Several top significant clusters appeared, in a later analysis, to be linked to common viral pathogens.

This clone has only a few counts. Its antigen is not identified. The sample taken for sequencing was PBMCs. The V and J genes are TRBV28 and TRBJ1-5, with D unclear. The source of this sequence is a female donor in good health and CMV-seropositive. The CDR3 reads CASSLLRNQPQHF. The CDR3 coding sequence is TGTGCCAGCAGCCTACTCCGGAATCAGCCCCAGCATTTT.